Each of the 6 T cell receptor beta chains below was sequenced from the same sample in a study of shared clonotypes between healthy human individuals (dated by TCRdb to 2018 to 2020). Preparation of the library involved the immunoSEQ multiplex PCR assay. The table comes from immuneACCESS by way of TCRdb, which keeps in-frame sequences with V and J called. Part of the clones is missing from these tables; in studies checked, under half for an unresolved V gene and the rest for unknown reasons. In this sample the table shows about 2.4 million clones, under 95% of which occur a single time. The top ten constitute approximately 0.35% of the sample. The specimen sequenced was naive CD4+ T cells from PBMCs. Per the publication, the cell subset or site label means: CD45RA+ positively selected. The origin of the receptors is a man aged 18 to 30 in good health. Some clones in this sample may be carry-over from other donors' samples.

The table lists this clone with a few counts. V and J are TRBV4-1 and TRBJ1-5, with D possibly being TRBD1 (5 bases). The germline CDR1 and CDR2 sequences are MGHRA and YSYEKL. CDR3 length equals 15 residues. Trimming cost V 0 bases and J 2 bases, with 8 bases left between them. The CDR3: CASSQERGGNQPQHF. The CDR3, as DNA: TGCGCCAGCAGCCAAGAGAGGGGAGGCAATCAGCCCCAGCATTTT.

The chain carries TRBV2 and TRBJ2-7, with 11 bases matching TRBD2. The trim removed 6 bases at V and 2 bases at J, leaving 6 bases unmatched. Germline lookup yields CDR1 SNHLY and CDR2 FYNNEI. The CDR3 totals 15 residues. The CDR3 DNA follows: TGTGCCAGCAGCCTCAGACTAGCGGGACCCTACGAGCAGTACTTC. It yields the protein CASSLRLAGPYEQYF.

V gene TRBV5-4 combines with J gene TRBJ2-2; no firm D call. CDR3 length: 15 amino acids. V was clipped by 0 bases and J by 5 bases, with 11 bases between them. Germline CDR1 reads SGHNT; CDR2 reads YYREEE (reference sequence). The CDR3 protein is CASSLVSGRTGELFF. The CDR3 nucleotides read TGTGCCAGCAGCTTGGTCTCCGGAAGAACCGGGGAGCTGTTTTTT.

The rearrangement uses TRBV10-2 and TRBJ2-1, with 11 bases matching TRBD2. V dropped 6 bases and J dropped 6; count of bases not matched to a gene: 7. Germline CDR1 is WSHSY and CDR2 is SAAADI. The CDR3 spans 15 residues. CDR3 residues: CASRRTSGSANEQFF. The CDR3 nucleotides are TGCGCCAGCAGGCGAACTAGCGGGAGTGCCAATGAGCAGTTCTTC.

This sequence joins TRBV11-2 and TRBJ2-3; a possible D gene is TRBD1 (5 bases). Trimming cost V 3 bases and J 5 bases, with 6 bases left between them. This CDR3 region has 12 residues. Germline V gene sequence: CDR1 SGHAT, CDR2 FQNNGV. CDR3 sequence: CASSFQGDTQYF. The CDR3 DNA reads TGTGCCAGCAGCTTCCAGGGAGATACGCAGTATTTT.

V usage is TRBV5-1 and J usage is TRBJ2-1; 10 bases are shared with TRBD2. CDR1 is SGHRS, CDR2 YFSETQ, per germline. With V trimmed by 3 bases and J by 6 bases, 6 bases remained unmatched. The CDR3 loop spans 15 amino acids. The CDR3 bases are TGCGCCAGCAGCTACGGACTAGCGGACGGCAATGAGCAGTTCTTC. Translating gives CASSYGLADGNEQFF.